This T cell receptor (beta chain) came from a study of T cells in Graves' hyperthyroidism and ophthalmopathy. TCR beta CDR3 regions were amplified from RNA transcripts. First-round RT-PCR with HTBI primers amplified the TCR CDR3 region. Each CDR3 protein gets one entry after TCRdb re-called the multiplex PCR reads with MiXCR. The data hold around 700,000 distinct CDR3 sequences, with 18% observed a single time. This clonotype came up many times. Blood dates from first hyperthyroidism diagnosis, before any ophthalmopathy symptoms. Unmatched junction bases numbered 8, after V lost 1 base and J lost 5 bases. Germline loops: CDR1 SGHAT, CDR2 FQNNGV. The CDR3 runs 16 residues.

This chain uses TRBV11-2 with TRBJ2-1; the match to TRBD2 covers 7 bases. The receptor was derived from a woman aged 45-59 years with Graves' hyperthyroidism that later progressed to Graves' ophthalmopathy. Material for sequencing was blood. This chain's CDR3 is CASSLVPRGNDNEQFF. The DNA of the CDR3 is TGTGCCAGCAGCTTAGTTCCGCGGGGGAATGACAATGAGCAGTTCTTC. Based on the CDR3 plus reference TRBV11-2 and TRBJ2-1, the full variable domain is EAGVAQSPRYKIIEKRQSVAFWCNPISGHATLYWYQQILGQGPKLLIQFQNNGVVDDSQLPKDRFSAERLKGVDSTLKIQPAKLEDSAVYLCASSLVPRGNDNEQFFGPGTRLTVL.